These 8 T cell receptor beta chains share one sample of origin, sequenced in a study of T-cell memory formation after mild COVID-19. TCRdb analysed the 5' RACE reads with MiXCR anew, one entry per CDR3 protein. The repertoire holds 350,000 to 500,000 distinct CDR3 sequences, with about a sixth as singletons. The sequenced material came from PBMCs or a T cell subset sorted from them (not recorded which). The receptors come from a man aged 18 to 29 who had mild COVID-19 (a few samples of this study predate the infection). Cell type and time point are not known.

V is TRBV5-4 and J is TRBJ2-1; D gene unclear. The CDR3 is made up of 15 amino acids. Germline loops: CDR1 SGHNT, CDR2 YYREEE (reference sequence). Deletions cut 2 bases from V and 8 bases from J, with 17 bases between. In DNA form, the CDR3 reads TGTGCCAGCAGCTTTGGGCAGACATTGGGCGATGAGCAGTTCTTC. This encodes CASSFGQTLGDEQFF.

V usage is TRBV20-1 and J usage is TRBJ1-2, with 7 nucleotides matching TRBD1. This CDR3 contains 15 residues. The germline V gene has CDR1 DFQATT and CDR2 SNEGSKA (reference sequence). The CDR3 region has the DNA TGCAGGGCCGAGGGCACAGGGGCTCCACCCTATGGCTACACCTTC. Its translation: CRAEGTGAPPYGYTF.

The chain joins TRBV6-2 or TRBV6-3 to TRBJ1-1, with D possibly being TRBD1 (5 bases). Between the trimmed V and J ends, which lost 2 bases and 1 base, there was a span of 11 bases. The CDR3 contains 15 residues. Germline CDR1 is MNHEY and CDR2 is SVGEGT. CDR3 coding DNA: TGTGCCAGCAGTTACGTTCAGGGATGGAACACTGAAGCTTTCTTT. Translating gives CASSYVQGWNTEAFF.

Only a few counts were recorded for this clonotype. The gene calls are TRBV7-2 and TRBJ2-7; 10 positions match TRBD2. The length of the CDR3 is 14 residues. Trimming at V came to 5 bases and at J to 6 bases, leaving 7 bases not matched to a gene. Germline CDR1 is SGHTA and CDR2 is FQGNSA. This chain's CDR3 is CASSEVSGGREQYF. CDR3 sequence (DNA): TGTGCCAGCAGCGAGGTTAGCGGGGGGCGCGAGCAGTACTTC.

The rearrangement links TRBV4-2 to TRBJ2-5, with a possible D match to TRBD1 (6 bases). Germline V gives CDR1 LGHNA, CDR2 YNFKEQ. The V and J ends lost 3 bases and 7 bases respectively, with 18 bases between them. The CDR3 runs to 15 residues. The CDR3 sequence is CASSHGQSEEGTQYF. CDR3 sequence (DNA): TGTGCCAGCAGCCACGGACAGTCCGAAGAGGGGACCCAGTACTTC.

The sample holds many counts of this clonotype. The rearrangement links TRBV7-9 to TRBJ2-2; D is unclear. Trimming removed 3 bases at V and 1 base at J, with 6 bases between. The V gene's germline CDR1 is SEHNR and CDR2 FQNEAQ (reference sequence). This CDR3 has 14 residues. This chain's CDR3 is CASSFSLNTGELFF. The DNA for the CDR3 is TGTGCCAGCAGCTTCTCACTGAACACCGGGGAGCTGTTTTTT.

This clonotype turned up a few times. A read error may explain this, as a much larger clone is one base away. The CDR3 DNA sequence: TGTGCCAGCAGTTGGACAGGGGGGAATTCACCCCTCCACTTT. Residues: CASSWTGGNSPLHF. The rearrangement joins TRBV12-3 or TRBV12-4 to TRBJ1-6; TRBD1 agrees at 10 bases. V lost 4 bases to trimming and J lost 7 bases; unmatched junction nucleotides: 1. The CDR3 runs 14 residues.

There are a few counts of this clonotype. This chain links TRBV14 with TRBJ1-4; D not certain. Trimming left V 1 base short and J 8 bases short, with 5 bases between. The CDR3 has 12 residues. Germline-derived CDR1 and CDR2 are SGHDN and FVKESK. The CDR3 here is CASSQAEEKLFF. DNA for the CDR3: TGTGCCAGCAGCCAAGCCGAGGAAAAACTGTTTTTT.